The T cell receptor (beta chain) described here comes from a study of cytomegalovirus exposure and HLA in healthy donors. Comment on this clone: What it binds is not known.

The PCR contained 60 Vbeta and 13 Jbeta primers. Libraries were prepared by immunoSEQ multiplex PCR; TCRdb keeps only in-frame clonotypes and omits some of them. The data show 150,000 to 200,000 clones, about 75% seen once. The CDR3 loop spans 15 amino acids. With V trimmed by 5 bases and J by 10 bases, 12 bases remained unmatched. CDR1 is SGHKS, CDR2 YYEKEE, per germline (reference sequence). Donors had nominal health at sampling but likely had unrecorded immune exposures. Findings and caveats of the study: The Asian-associated ancestry cluster reportedly had fewer N-insertions than the roughly 670-donor mean in a later analysis. Some V segments, including TRBV6-2 and TRBV6-3, were excluded as indistinguishable. Previously analyzed data showed that most TCR beta V segments were productive at a frequency of about 87% or about 30%.

The source material was PBMCs. The rearrangement joins TRBV5-5 to TRBJ1-6, with TRBD1 matching 7 bases. The sequence was obtained from a female donor in good health and CMV-seronegative. In nucleotides, the CDR3 is TGTGCCAGCAGTCTTACCGGGACAGTCGGGTCACCCCTCCACTTT. Translation gives CASSLTGTVGSPLHF.